Detailed here is one TCR beta chain. The data were taken from a study of T cell responses to AZD1222 COVID-19 vaccine. Sequencing was performed with immunoSEQ multiplex PCR; in TCRdb, only in-frame clones are kept and a portion is missing. The sample has tens of thousands of clones, 65% to 80% seen once. This CDR3 has 13 amino acids. Trimming removed 4 bases from V and 4 bases from J, with 11 bases in between. Looked up from germline, CDR1 is SGHTS and CDR2 is YDEGEE. Sequencing used peripheral blood, obtained 28 days after the second AZD1222 dose. The chain employs TRBV5-8 and TRBJ1-2, with D maybe TRBD1 (5 bases). The receptor was derived from an adult who received the AZD1222 COVID-19 vaccine. In DNA, the CDR3 is TGTGCCAGCAGCAAGGACATCCGCTATGGCTACACCTTC. Encoded protein: CASSKDIRYGYTF.